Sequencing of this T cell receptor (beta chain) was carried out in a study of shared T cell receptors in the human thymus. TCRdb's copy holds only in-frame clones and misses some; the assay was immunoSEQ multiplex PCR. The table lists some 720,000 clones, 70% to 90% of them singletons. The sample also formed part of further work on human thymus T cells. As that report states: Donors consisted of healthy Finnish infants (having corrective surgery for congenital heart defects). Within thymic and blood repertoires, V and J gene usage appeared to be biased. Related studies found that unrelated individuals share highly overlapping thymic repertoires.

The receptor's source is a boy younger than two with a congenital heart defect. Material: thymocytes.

This chain's CDR3 is CAWSSPADSYYEQYF. Written as DNA, the CDR3 is TGTGCCTGGAGTAGTCCGGCCGACTCCTACTACGAGCAGTACTTC. The chain links TRBV30 to TRBJ2-7, with D hard to call. Germline V gives CDR1 GTSNPN, CDR2 SVGIG (reference sequence). The CDR3 extends over 15 amino acids. The V end was cut by 2 bases, the J end by 3 bases, with 17 bases between.